The 8 T cell receptor beta chains in this list originate from one sample, sequenced in a study of OX40 agonist ivuxolimab in advanced cancers. TCRdb's copy holds only in-frame clones and misses some; the assay was immunoSEQ multiplex PCR. The top ten clones hold less than 15% of a sample with tens of thousands of clones, approximately 86% of them seen once. The source material was CD4+ or CD8+ T cells sorted from blood, sampled in a trial of the OX40 agonist ivuxolimab. All receptors derive from an adult with an advanced solid tumor such as melanoma, head and neck, liver or kidney cancer.

As regards this clone: The junction differs from germline at one of its ends, possibly a read error. The rearrangement joins TRBV15 to TRBJ1-6, with a possible D match to TRBD1 (5 bases). The CDR3 is 15 amino acids. Looked up from germline, CDR1 is LNHNV and CDR2 is YYDKDF (reference sequence). CDR3 in amino acids: CATSRDRQLNSPLHF. Written as DNA, the CDR3 is TGTGCCACCAGCAGAGATCGACAGCTTAATTCACCCCTCCATTTT.

The chain combines TRBV29-1 with TRBJ2-3; TRBD2 aligns across 7 bases. The CDR3 covers 15 residues. With 2 bases clipped from V and 2 bases from J, the junction kept 7 bases outside the gene matches. Germline lookup yields CDR1 SQVTM and CDR2 ANQGSEA. The CDR3 sequence: CSVELADIITDTQYF. As DNA, the CDR3 is TGCAGCGTTGAACTAGCGGACATAATCACAGATACGCAGTATTTT.

This clone has a single count. The chain has TRBV28 and TRBJ2-4, with 7 bases identical to TRBD2. With 5 bases clipped from V and 0 bases from J, the junction kept 7 bases outside the gene matches. The length of the CDR3 is 16 residues. CDR1 is MDHEN and CDR2 is SYDVKM in the germline V gene. This CDR3 reads CASSPRLAGAKNIQYF. CDR3 DNA: TGTGCCAGCAGTCCTCGACTAGCAGGAGCCAAAAACATTCAGTACTTC.

The chain's CDR3 is CASSLPLGQQETQYF. In DNA form, the CDR3 reads TGTGCCAGCAGCTTACCCCTCGGTCAGCAAGAGACCCAGTACTTC. The V call is TRBV7-9, the J call TRBJ2-5; no clear D gene. The V gene lost 2 bases and the J gene lost 2 bases, with 12 bases spanning the gap. The CDR3 consists of 15 residues. CDR1 and CDR2 (germline): SEHNR, FQNEAQ (reference sequence).

This clone was detected once. The chain is built from TRBV6-5 and TRBJ1-2; D is unresolved. V gave up 4 bases and J gave up 2 bases, with 14 bases separating them. The length of the CDR3 is 15 residues. Per germline, CDR1 MNHEY and CDR2 SVGAGI. DNA for the CDR3: TGTGCCAGCAGTTCTCGGAAAAAGCCGAACTATGGCTACACCTTC. Its protein is CASSSRKKPNYGYTF.

This clone turned up a few times. The V gene is TRBV25-1, the J gene TRBJ2-4, with D uncertain. This CDR3 spans 12 amino acids. Trimming pared 0 bases from V and 15 bases from J, leaving 12 bases between. The germline V gene encodes CDR1 MGHDK and CDR2 SYGVNS. The CDR3: CASSEYDPTSYF. Here the CDR3 DNA reads TGTGCCAGCAGTGAATACGACCCGACTTCGTACTTC.

The CDR3 loop is CASASSRETYEQYF. The CDR3 bases are TGTGCCAGCGCTTCATCCAGGGAAACCTACGAGCAGTACTTC. The rearrangement links TRBV9 to TRBJ2-7; tentative D call: TRBD1 (5 bases). The CDR3 covers 14 residues. From germline, CDR1 is SGDLS and CDR2 YYNGEE. V shed 7 bases and J shed 2 bases, with 16 bases lying between them.

V is TRBV21-1 and J is TRBJ1-1. TRBV21-1 is annotated as a pseudogene. The CDR3 sequence is 12 residues long. The CDR3 reads CASSKAGTEAFF. DNA for the CDR3: TGTGCCAGCAGCAAAGCCGGCACTGAAGCTTTCTTT.